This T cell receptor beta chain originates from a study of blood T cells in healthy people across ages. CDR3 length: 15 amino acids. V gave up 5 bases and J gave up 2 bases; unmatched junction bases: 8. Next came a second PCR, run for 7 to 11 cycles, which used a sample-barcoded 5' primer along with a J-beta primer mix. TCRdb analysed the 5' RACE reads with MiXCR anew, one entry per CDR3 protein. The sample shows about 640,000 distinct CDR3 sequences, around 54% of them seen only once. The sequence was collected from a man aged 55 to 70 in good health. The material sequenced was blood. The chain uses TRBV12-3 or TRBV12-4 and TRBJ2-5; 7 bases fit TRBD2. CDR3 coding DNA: TGTGCCAGCAGTCCTGCAGCGGGACTACAAGAGACCCAGTACTTC. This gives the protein CASSPAAGLQETQYF.